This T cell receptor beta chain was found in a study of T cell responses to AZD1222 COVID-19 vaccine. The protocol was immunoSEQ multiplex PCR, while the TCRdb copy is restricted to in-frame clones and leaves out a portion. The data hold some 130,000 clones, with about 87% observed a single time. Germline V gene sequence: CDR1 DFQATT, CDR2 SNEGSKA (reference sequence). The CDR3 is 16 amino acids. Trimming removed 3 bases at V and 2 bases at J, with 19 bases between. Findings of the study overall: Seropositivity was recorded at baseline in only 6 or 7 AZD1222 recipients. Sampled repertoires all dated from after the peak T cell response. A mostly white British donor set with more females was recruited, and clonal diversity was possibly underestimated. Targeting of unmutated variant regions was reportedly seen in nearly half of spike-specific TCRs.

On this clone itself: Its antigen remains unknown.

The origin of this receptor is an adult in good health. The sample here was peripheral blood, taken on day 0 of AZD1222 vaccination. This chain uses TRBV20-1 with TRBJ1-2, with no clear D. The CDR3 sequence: CSASQNRELQNYGYTF. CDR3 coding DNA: TGCAGTGCTAGTCAAAATCGGGAGCTCCAAAACTATGGCTACACCTTC.